Below, one T cell receptor beta chain is given with its context. Its antigen is unknown. The assay was immunoSEQ multiplex PCR, and TCRdb's table has in-frame clones only and misses some. The table includes some 250,000 clones, nearly 90% detected once. The V and J ends lost 1 base and 3 bases respectively, with 13 bases between them. Germline V gives CDR1 MGHRA, CDR2 YSYEKL. The CDR3 extends over 16 amino acids. The entry originates in a study of cytomegalovirus exposure and HLA in healthy donors. Background on the study: The use of the same platform for the roughly 130 validation repertoires and the 550 to 850 first-cohort repertoires was reported by a later analysis. Regarding the study as a whole: There were over 150 TCR beta chains listed as cytomegalovirus-associated. Specificity for CMV antigens was confirmed in vitro for a few of the CMV-associated chains. Rare sequences made up most TCRs, while some public TCRs were found in many donors.

Sequenced input: PBMCs. The chain links TRBV4-1 to TRBJ1-5; D remains ambiguous. This sequence originates from a woman aged 18-35 years in good health and CMV-seronegative. The CDR3 region is CASSQAGGRINQPQHF. For the CDR3, the DNA is TGCGCCAGCAGCCAAGCTGGAGGGCGGATCAATCAGCCCCAGCATTTT.